The 20 T cell receptor beta chains reported below all come from one sample, sequenced in a study of T cells after yellow fever vaccination. One entry per CDR3 protein, called by TCRdb with MiXCR from the 5' RACE reads. In the table there are 500,000 to 650,000 distinct CDR3 sequences, about 12% of which are singletons. This specimen was PBMCs, taken on the day of the yellow fever booster vaccination. The receptors originated from a man between 25 and 39 years old who received the YFV17D yellow fever vaccine.

The chain has TRBV12-3 or TRBV12-4 and TRBJ2-1; D may be TRBD2 (5 bases). V lost 5 bases and J 5 bases, leaving 16 bases between the germline ends. The CDR3 is made up of 15 amino acids. This CDR3 is CASSPVGAVNNEQFF. CDR3 coding DNA: TGTGCCAGCAGTCCGGTTGGAGCGGTTAACAATGAGCAGTTCTTC.

This clonotype occurred many times. The DNA for the CDR3 is TGCAGTGCAGATAACAGGGCGGGGAACTATGGCTACACCTTC. Translating it yields CSADNRAGNYGYTF. The rearrangement joins TRBV20-1 to TRBJ1-2; perhaps TRBD1 as D (6 bases). The V gene's germline CDR1 is DFQATT and CDR2 SNEGSKA (reference sequence). The CDR3 covers 14 residues. V gave up 6 bases and J gave up 2 bases, with 16 bases separating them.

In this sample, this clonotype turned up a few times. This chain uses TRBV15 with TRBJ2-1, with D hard to call. This CDR3 comprises 14 residues. The germline V gene encodes CDR1 LNHNV and CDR2 YYDKDF (reference sequence). V lost 8 bases and J lost 8, with 19 bases in between. In DNA, the CDR3 is TGTGCCACCCGGCGGCGGAGAGAGAACTATGAGCAGTTCTTC. This gives the protein CATRRRRENYEQFF.

This clonotype was detected a few times. The chain uses TRBV7-2 and TRBJ1-2; tentatively, D is TRBD1 (5 bases). Germline V gene data show CDR1 as SGHTA and CDR2 as FQGNSA. The V end was cut by 0 bases, the J end by 1 base, with 9 bases between. The CDR3 runs 15 residues. CDR3 region: CASSLASDSNYGYTF. CDR3 nucleotides: TGTGCCAGCAGCTTAGCGTCCGACAGTAACTATGGCTACACCTTC.

This clonotype was counted between two and nine times. The chain links TRBV20-1 to TRBJ2-3; D not resolved. Looked up from germline, CDR1 is DFQATT and CDR2 is SNEGSKA (reference sequence). The CDR3 consists of 11 residues. Trimming stripped 3 bases from V and 2 bases from J, with 3 bases between. In DNA form, the CDR3 reads TGCAGTGCTAGTTTCACAGATACGCAGTATTTT. Translation gives CSASFTDTQYF.

The sample holds many counts of this clonotype. The J gene is TRBJ2-7, the V gene TRBV30; D possibly corresponds to TRBD2 (6 bases). In germline, CDR1 is GTSNPN, CDR2 SVGIG (reference sequence). This CDR3 comprises 11 residues. V lost 2 bases and J lost 8, with 10 bases in between. The CDR3 DNA follows: TGTGCCTGGAGTCCCGGGAGAAAGCAGTACTTC. Protein product: CAWSPGRKQYF. The full variable domain, its missing parts supplied by reference TRBV30 and TRBJ2-7, is SQTIHQWPATLVQPVGSPLSLECTVEGTSNPNLYWYRQAAGRGLQLLFYSVGIGQISSEVPQNLSASRPQDRQFILSSKKLLLSDSGFYLCAWSPGRKQYFGPGTRLTVT.

This clonotype showed up many times. This chain links TRBV7-2 with TRBJ1-6, with 7 bases lining up with TRBD1. The CDR3 totals 15 residues. The ends lost 2 bases at V and 7 bases at J; junction bases unmatched: 5. Per germline, CDR1 SGHTA and CDR2 FQGNSA. CDR3 region: CASSLIGTANSPLHF. As DNA, the CDR3 is TGTGCCAGCAGCTTAATTGGGACAGCCAATTCACCCCTCCACTTT. The whole variable domain, filled in from reference TRBV7-2 and TRBJ1-6, reads GAGVSQSPSNKVTEKGKDVELRCDPISGHTALYWYRQSLGQGLEFLIYFQGNSAPDKSGLPSDRFSAERTGGSVSTLTIQRTQQEDSAVYLCASSLIGTANSPLHFGNGTRLTVT.

This clonotype was detected a few times. V usage is TRBV29-1 and J usage is TRBJ2-3; D remains unclear. Germline V gene lookup returns CDR1 SQVTM and CDR2 ANQGSEA. This CDR3 comprises 10 residues. V was trimmed by 6 bases and J by 6 bases, leaving 7 bases between them. CDR3 amino acids: CSVLMDTQYF. The CDR3 DNA is TGCAGCGTCCTGATGGATACGCAGTATTTT.

For the CDR3, the DNA is TGTGCCAGCAGTCAACCTCCAGGAGATGGCTACACCTTC. Translating it yields CASSQPPGDGYTF. This chain links TRBV7-6 with TRBJ1-2; D unresolved. V lost 6 bases, J lost 6 bases, and 14 bases lay in between. Per germline, CDR1 SGHVS and CDR2 FNYEAQ. This CDR3 is 13 amino acids long.

V gene TRBV5-6 combines with J gene TRBJ2-7; D is perhaps TRBD1 or TRBD2 (5 bases each). The CDR3 has 13 residues. Trimming removed 7 bases at V and 4 bases at J, with 15 bases between. The germline V gene encodes CDR1 SGHDT and CDR2 YYEEEE. CDR3 in amino acids: CASGLRGLYEQYF. CDR3 nucleotide sequence: TGTGCCAGCGGACTGAGGGGCCTATACGAGCAGTACTTC.

This clonotype has a handful of counts. The rearrangement uses TRBV20-1 and TRBJ2-7; 8 positions match TRBD2. This CDR3 region has 13 residues. Germline CDR1 reads DFQATT; CDR2 reads SNEGSKA (reference sequence). J gave up 6 bases and V 3 bases, and 7 bases lay outside the gene matches. The CDR3 nucleotides read TGCAGTGCTAGGAGCGGGAGAGGCTCCGAGCAGTACTTC. Residues: CSARSGRGSEQYF.

This clonotype was detected a few times. The rearrangement uses TRBV20-1 and TRBJ2-7; 7 nucleotides line up with TRBD2. V dropped 0 bases and J dropped 4; count of bases not matched to a gene: 9. The CDR3 is 15 residues long. CDR1 is DFQATT, CDR2 SNEGSKA, per germline (reference sequence). CDR3 in amino acids: CSARDVRERTYEQYF. CDR3 coding DNA: TGCAGTGCTAGAGATGTGCGGGAGCGTACTTACGAGCAGTACTTC.

This clonotype was detected a few times. The rearrangement links TRBV6-1 to TRBJ2-1, with 9 bases identical to TRBD2. V lost 4 bases, J lost 4 bases, and 8 bases stayed unmatched. CDR1 MNHNS and CDR2 SASEGT come from the germline V gene. This CDR3 is built from 16 residues. CDR3 sequence reads: CASSGSGRRWYNEQFF. DNA of the CDR3: TGTGCCAGCAGTGGTAGCGGGAGAAGGTGGTACAATGAGCAGTTCTTC.

The CDR3 DNA follows: TGCGCCAGCAGTCCCCCTATCAGCGGGAGAAAAACCGGGGAGCTGTTTTTT. It codes for CASSPPISGRKTGELFF. This chain connects TRBV5-1 to TRBJ2-2, with 8 nucleotides matching TRBD2. Germline loops: CDR1 SGHRS, CDR2 YFSETQ. The length of the CDR3 is 17 residues. The J segment lost 5 bases and the V segment lost 5 bases, leaving 14 bases of the junction unmatched.

The chain carries TRBV20-1 and TRBJ2-1; 9 bases align to TRBD2. Germline assignment: CDR1 DFQATT and CDR2 SNEGSKA (reference sequence). The V gene end was trimmed by 6 bases and the J gene end by 1 base; junction bases not matched to a gene: 1. There are 13 residues in the CDR3. The CDR3 region is CSAGLASYNEQFF. CDR3 in DNA: TGCAGTGCCGGACTAGCGTCCTACAATGAGCAGTTCTTC.

This clonotype was seen more than once but under ten times. The rearrangement joins TRBV4-3 to TRBJ1-2; D perhaps matches TRBD1 (6 bases). Trimming pared 8 bases from V and 4 bases from J, leaving 14 bases between. CDR3 size: 13 residues. Germline CDR1 reads LGHNA; CDR2 reads YSLEER. The CDR3 protein is CASGRDTGYGYTF. The CDR3 DNA is TGCGCCAGCGGACGGGACACAGGCTATGGCTACACCTTC.

The table lists this clonotype with a few counts. V is TRBV20-1 and J is TRBJ2-3; 7 nucleotides line up with TRBD2. V was pared by 6 bases and J by 1 base, with 10 bases of the junction left unmatched. The CDR3 has 15 amino acids. CDR1 is DFQATT, CDR2 SNEGSKA, per germline (reference sequence). Written as DNA, the CDR3 is TGCAGTGCGCGGGCTAGCGGTACTGGCACAGATACGCAGTATTTT. It encodes CSARASGTGTDTQYF.

This chain links TRBV20-1 with TRBJ2-3, with 7 bases matching TRBD2. V trimming: 1 base; J trimming: 0 bases; junction bases outside the gene matches: 10. Germline assignment: CDR1 DFQATT and CDR2 SNEGSKA (reference sequence). The CDR3 totals 17 residues. CDR3 sequence (DNA): TGCAGTGCTAGAGGGATAGGGGCTAGCGGAAGCACAGATACGCAGTATTTT. Residues: CSARGIGASGSTDTQYF.

The CDR3 spells CASSFASGRWNEQFF. In DNA, the CDR3 is TGTGCCAGCAGCTTTGCTAGCGGGAGATGGAATGAGCAGTTCTTC. This rearrangement joins TRBV7-8 to TRBJ2-1, with 10 bases lining up with TRBD2. After removal of 3 bases from V and 7 bases from J, the junction contained 6 bases not matched to a gene. This CDR3 has 15 amino acids. Germline CDR1 SGHVS, CDR2 FQNEAQ.

The chain recombines TRBV28 with TRBJ2-7; TRBD1 might be the D (6 bases). The V and J ends lost 7 bases and 4 bases respectively, with 17 bases between them. The germline CDR1 and CDR2 sequences are MDHEN and SYDVKM. The CDR3 is made up of 14 amino acids. CDR3 DNA: TGTGCCAGCACTCCACCCCAGGGGCGGTACGAGCAGTACTTC. This gives the protein CASTPPQGRYEQYF.